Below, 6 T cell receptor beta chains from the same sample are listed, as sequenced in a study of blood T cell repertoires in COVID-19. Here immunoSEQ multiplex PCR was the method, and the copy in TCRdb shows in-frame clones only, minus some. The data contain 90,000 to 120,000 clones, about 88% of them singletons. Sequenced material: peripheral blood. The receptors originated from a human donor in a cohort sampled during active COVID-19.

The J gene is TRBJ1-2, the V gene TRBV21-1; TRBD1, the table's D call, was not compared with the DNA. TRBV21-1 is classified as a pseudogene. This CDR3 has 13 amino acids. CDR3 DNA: TGTGCCAGATCGCAGGCAGGCCCGCATGGCTACACCTTC. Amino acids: CARSQAGPHGYTF.

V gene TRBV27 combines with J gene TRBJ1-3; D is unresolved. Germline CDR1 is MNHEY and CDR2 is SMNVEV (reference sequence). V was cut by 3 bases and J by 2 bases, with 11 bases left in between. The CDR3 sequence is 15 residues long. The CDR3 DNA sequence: TGTGCCAGCAGTTTCGGTCTGGGAGCTGGAAACACCATATATTTT. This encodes CASSFGLGAGNTIYF.

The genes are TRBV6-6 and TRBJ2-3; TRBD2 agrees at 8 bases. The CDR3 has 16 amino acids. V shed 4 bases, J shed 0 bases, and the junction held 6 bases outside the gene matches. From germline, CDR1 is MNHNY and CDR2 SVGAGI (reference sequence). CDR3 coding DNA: TGTGCCAGCAGTTCACCACTAGCGGCAAGCACAGATACGCAGTATTTT. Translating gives CASSSPLAASTDTQYF.

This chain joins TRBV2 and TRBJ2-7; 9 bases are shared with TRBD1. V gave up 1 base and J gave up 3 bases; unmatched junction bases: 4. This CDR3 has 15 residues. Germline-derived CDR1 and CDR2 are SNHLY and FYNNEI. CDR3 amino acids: CASSEEGQGLYEQYF. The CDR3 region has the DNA TGTGCCAGCAGTGAAGAGGGACAGGGTCTCTACGAGCAGTACTTC.

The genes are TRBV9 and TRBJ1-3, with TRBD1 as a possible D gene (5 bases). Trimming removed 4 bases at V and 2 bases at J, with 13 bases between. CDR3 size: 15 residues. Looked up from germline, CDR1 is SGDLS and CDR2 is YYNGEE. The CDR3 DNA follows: TGTGCCAGCAGCCCCTGGGGGGGGACTGGAAACACCATATATTTT. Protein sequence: CASSPWGGTGNTIYF. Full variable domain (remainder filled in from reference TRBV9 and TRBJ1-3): DSGVTQTPKHLITATGQRVTLRCSPRSGDLSVYWYQQSLDQGLQFLIQYYNGEERAKGNILERFSAQQFPDLHSELNLSSLELGDSALYFCASSPWGGTGNTIYFGEGSWLTVV.

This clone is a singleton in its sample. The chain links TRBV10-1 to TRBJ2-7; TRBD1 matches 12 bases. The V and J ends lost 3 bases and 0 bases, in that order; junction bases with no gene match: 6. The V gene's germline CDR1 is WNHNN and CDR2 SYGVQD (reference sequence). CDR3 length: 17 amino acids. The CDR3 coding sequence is TGCGCCAGCAGTGACCGGGACAGGGGGCCCTACTCCTACGAGCAGTACTTC. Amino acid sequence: CASSDRDRGPYSYEQYF.